The clone carrying this T cell receptor (beta chain) was seen at least ten times. The time point here: longitudinal time-point 1 (baseline). The data belong to a study of neurological immune-mediated disorders. The making of cDNA relied on 5'RACE with 10-nucleotide random UMIs. TCRdb re-analysed the 5' RACE reads in MiXCR, keeping a single row per CDR3 protein. The sample has some 54,000 distinct CDR3 sequences, about 10% seen once. V was cut by 3 bases and J by 4 bases, with 21 bases left in between. Germline V gene sequence: CDR1 DFQATT, CDR2 SNEGSKA (reference sequence). The CDR3 is 16 residues long.

The TCR comes from a male donor with HTLV-1-associated myelopathy (HAM/TSP). The sequencing sample was made of PBMCs. The chain uses TRBV20-1 and TRBJ1-1, with D maybe TRBD1 (6 bases). CDR3 nucleotides: TGCAGTGCTAGGCGTTATGGTGGGGGGCTGGGCACTGAAGCTTTCTTT. Translated: CSARRYGGGLGTEAFF.